The source of this TCR beta chain is a study of OX40 agonist ivuxolimab in advanced cancers. Findings of the study overall: Researchers report that CD8+ T cells had, on average, more expanded clones than CD4+.

With regard to this clone: Its specificity is unknown.

Method: immunoSEQ multiplex PCR; TCRdb's copy keeps in-frame clones and lacks some. The table has 40,000 or so clones, around 87% seen once. The ends were cut back, 7 bases at V and 2 bases at J, with 17 bases in the middle. Germline CDR1 and CDR2: SGDLS and YYNGEE. The CDR3 is 15 residues long. Blood was sampled at baseline, cycle 4 day 1, and cycle 7 day 1. The input for sequencing was CD4+ or CD8+ T cells sorted from blood, taken in a trial of the OX40 agonist ivuxolimab. The chain joins TRBV9 to TRBJ2-3, with TRBD1 as a possible D gene (6 bases). The origin of this receptor is an adult with an advanced solid tumor such as melanoma, head and neck, liver or kidney cancer. This chain's CDR3 is CASRKTGSNTDTQYF. In DNA form, the CDR3 reads TGTGCCAGCCGTAAGACAGGCTCAAACACAGATACGCAGTATTTT.